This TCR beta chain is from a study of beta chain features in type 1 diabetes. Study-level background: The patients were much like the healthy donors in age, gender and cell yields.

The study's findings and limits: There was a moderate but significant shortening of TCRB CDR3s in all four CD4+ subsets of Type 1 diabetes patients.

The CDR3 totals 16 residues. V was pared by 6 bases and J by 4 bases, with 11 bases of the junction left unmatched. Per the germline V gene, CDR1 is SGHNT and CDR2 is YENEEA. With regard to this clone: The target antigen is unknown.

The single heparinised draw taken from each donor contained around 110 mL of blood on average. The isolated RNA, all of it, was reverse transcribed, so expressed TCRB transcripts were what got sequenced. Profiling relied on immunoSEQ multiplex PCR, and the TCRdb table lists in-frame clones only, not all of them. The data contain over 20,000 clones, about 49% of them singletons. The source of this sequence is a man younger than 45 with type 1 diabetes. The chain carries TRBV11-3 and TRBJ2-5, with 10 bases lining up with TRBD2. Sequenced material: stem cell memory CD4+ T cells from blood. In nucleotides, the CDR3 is TGTGCCAGCAGTCCCCGGAGCGGGGGGGTCCGAGAGACCCAGTACTTC. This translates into CASSPRSGGVRETQYF.